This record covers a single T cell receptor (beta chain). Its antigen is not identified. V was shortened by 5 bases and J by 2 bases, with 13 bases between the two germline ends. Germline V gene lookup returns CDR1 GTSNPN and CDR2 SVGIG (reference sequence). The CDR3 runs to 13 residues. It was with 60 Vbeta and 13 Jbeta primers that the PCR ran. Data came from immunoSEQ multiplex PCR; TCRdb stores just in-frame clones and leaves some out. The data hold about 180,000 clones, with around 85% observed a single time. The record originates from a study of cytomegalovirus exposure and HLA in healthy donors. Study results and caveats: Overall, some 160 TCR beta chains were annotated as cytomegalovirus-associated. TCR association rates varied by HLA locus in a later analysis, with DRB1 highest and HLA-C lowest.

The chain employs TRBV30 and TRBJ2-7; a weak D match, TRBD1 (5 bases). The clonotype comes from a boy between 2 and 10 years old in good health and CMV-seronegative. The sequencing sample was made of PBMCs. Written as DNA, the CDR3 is TGTGCCTGGGGAAGAACAGGAACCTACGAGCAGTACGTC. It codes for CAWGRTGTYEQYV.